These 22 T cell receptor beta chains were sequenced from one sample in a study of identical twins. From the 5' RACE reads, TCRdb called clonotypes with MiXCR, one entry per CDR3 protein. The table includes around 230,000 distinct CDR3 sequences, around a tenth detected once. Sequencing was performed on memory (CD45RO+) T cells sorted from blood. Source of these receptors: a woman in her late teens or twenties in good health.

This chain connects TRBV20-1 to TRBJ2-1, with TRBD2 as a possible D gene (5 bases). The CDR3 sequence is 12 residues long. CDR1 and CDR2 (germline): DFQATT, SNEGSKA (reference sequence). V lost 6 bases and J 4 bases, leaving 10 bases between the germline ends. CDR3 DNA sequence: TGCAGTGCCCCGACTATATACAATGAGCAGTTCTTC. This gives the protein CSAPTIYNEQFF.

This clonotype was seen ten or more times. The V gene is TRBV7-9, the J gene TRBJ1-2; D is undetermined. Germline CDR1 reads SEHNR; CDR2 reads FQNEAQ (reference sequence). The ends were cut back, 2 bases at V and 4 bases at J, with 11 bases in the middle. The length of the CDR3 is 14 residues. The CDR3 sequence: CASSLPSWSYGYTF. In DNA, the CDR3 is TGTGCCAGCAGCTTACCTTCTTGGAGCTATGGCTACACCTTC. The entire variable domain, with the rest obtained from reference TRBV7-9 and TRBJ1-2, is as follows: DTGVSQNPRHKITKRGQNVTFRCDPISEHNRLYWYRQTLGQGPEFLTYFQNEAQLEKSRLLSDRFSAERPKGSFSTLEIQRTEQGDSAMYLCASSLPSWSYGYTFGSGTRLTVV.

At least ten counts were recorded for this clonotype. An end of the junction differs from the germline gene, which may be a read error. V usage is TRBV29-1 and J usage is TRBJ2-7; the match to TRBD1 covers 9 bases. Germline V lookup: CDR1 SQVTM, CDR2 ANQGSEA. The CDR3 contains 15 residues. The CDR3 nucleotides read TGCAGCGTAGAAGCGGGGACAGGGCGGTCCTACGAGCAGTACTTC. Amino acid sequence: CSVEAGTGRSYEQYF.

The chain joins TRBV20-1 to TRBJ2-7, with D maybe TRBD2 (7 bases). With 6 bases removed from V and 3 bases from J, the gap between germline ends came to 21 bases. CDR3 length equals 15 residues. Germline V CDR1 and CDR2: DFQATT, SNEGSKA (reference sequence). This chain's CDR3 is CSAEGAAGHLYEQYF. CDR3 bases: TGCAGTGCGGAAGGGGCAGCGGGACATCTCTACGAGCAGTACTTC.

This clonotype has a count of ten or more. V is TRBV9 and J is TRBJ2-3, with 11 bases matching TRBD2. The CDR3 covers 17 residues. Germline V CDR1 and CDR2: SGDLS, YYNGEE. The trim removed 0 bases at V and 1 base at J, leaving 4 bases unmatched. CDR3 protein: CASSVGPGLAGTDTQYF. The CDR3 nucleotides read TGTGCCAGCAGCGTAGGACCGGGACTAGCGGGCACAGATACGCAGTATTTT.

This clonotype was picked up many times. CDR3 sequence reads: CSAILAGLDTQYF. In DNA, the CDR3 is TGCAGTGCGATACTAGCGGGATTGGATACGCAGTATTTT. V usage is TRBV20-1 and J usage is TRBJ2-3; 10 nucleotides agree with TRBD2. This CDR3 region has 13 residues. Trimming at V came to 6 bases and at J to 6 bases, leaving 6 bases not matched to a gene. Germline CDR1 and CDR2: DFQATT and SNEGSKA (reference sequence).

This chain joins TRBV5-1 and TRBJ1-1; the D is unclear. The CDR3 is made up of 14 amino acids. Germline CDR1 and CDR2: SGHRS and YFSETQ. V gave up 5 bases and J gave up 7 bases, with 18 bases separating them. CDR3 in DNA: TGCGCCAGCAGGTCCCAGAGGCTTGCTGATGAAGCTTTCTTT. Amino acids: CASRSQRLADEAFF.

The rearrangement joins TRBV19 to TRBJ2-1; D is uncertain. V lost 1 base to trimming and J lost 6 bases, with 7 bases between them. This CDR3 has 13 amino acids. The germline CDR1 and CDR2 sequences are LNHDA and SQIVND (reference sequence). The CDR3 protein is CASSIASGNEQFF. CDR3 DNA sequence: TGTGCCAGTAGTATAGCATCGGGCAATGAGCAGTTCTTC.

This chain links TRBV19 with TRBJ1-2; D is ambiguous. The CDR3 totals 13 residues. Trimming cost V 4 bases and J 4 bases, with 10 bases left between them. Looked up from germline, CDR1 is LNHDA and CDR2 is SQIVND (reference sequence). The CDR3 spells CASSRWGAYGYTF. For the CDR3, the DNA is TGTGCCAGTAGTAGATGGGGAGCCTATGGCTACACCTTC.

This clonotype was seen only a few times. V is TRBV29-1 and J is TRBJ2-1; D perhaps matches TRBD2 (5 bases). Trimming shortened V by 4 bases and J by 8 bases, and 15 bases separated the two germline ends. This CDR3 comprises 13 residues. Germline V gives CDR1 SQVTM, CDR2 ANQGSEA. CDR3 nucleotide sequence: TGCAGCGTTGGTGTGGGAGCGCTCGATGAGCAGTTCTTC. Encoded protein: CSVGVGALDEQFF.

This clonotype was detected only a few times. The J gene is TRBJ2-7, the V gene TRBV2; 10 bases map to TRBD2. J lost 2 bases, V lost 2 bases, and 3 bases had no gene match. CDR1 and CDR2 (germline): SNHLY, FYNNEI. The CDR3 length is 15 residues. The CDR3 bases are TGTGCCAGCAGTGAATCCAGCGGGAGGGCCTACGAGCAGTACTTC. Its translation: CASSESSGRAYEQYF.

This clonotype was detected a few times. The chain uses TRBV20-1 and TRBJ2-7; 10 positions agree with TRBD2. V was pared by 0 bases and J by 0 bases, with 11 bases of the junction left unmatched. CDR1 and CDR2 (germline): DFQATT, SNEGSKA (reference sequence). This CDR3 is 18 amino acids long. Written as DNA, the CDR3 is TGCAGTGCTAGAGATATCTTCTCTAGCGGGGGAAGCTCCTACGAGCAGTACTTC. This codes for CSARDIFSSGGSSYEQYF.

This chain uses TRBV2 with TRBJ2-7; D perhaps matches TRBD2 (6 bases). With 3 bases removed from V and 6 bases from J, the gap between germline ends came to 12 bases. There are 13 residues in the CDR3. Germline lookup yields CDR1 SNHLY and CDR2 FYNNEI. CDR3 region: CASSEEGRTEQYF. CDR3 in DNA: TGTGCCAGCAGTGAGGAGGGGCGAACCGAGCAGTACTTC.

This clonotype turned up a few times. This chain links TRBV7-3 with TRBJ2-1; 8 bases map to TRBD2. The CDR3 has 13 residues. Losses at the gene ends were 6 bases for V and 5 bases for J; bases not matched to a gene: 3. Germline lookup yields CDR1 SGHTA and CDR2 FQGTGA. The CDR3 spells CASRRGEDNEQFF. In nucleotides, the CDR3 is TGTGCCAGCAGGCGGGGGGAGGACAATGAGCAGTTCTTC.

The V call is TRBV9, the J call TRBJ2-1; a possible D gene is TRBD2 (6 bases). The germline CDR1 and CDR2 sequences are SGDLS and YYNGEE. The germline V and J ends were trimmed by 3 bases and 3 bases, with 13 bases remaining between them. This CDR3 comprises 15 residues. The CDR3 DNA reads as TGTGCCAGCAGCGCGTCCGGGACTTTCTACAATGAGCAGTTCTTC. Residues: CASSASGTFYNEQFF.

This clonotype was recorded a few times. The J gene is TRBJ2-1, the V gene TRBV7-9; 7 positions agree with TRBD2. The CDR3 covers 15 residues. Germline V gene data show CDR1 as SEHNR and CDR2 as FQNEAQ (reference sequence). With V trimmed by 6 bases and J by 8 bases, 13 bases remained unmatched. CDR3 nucleotides: TGTGCCAGCAGGGGAGGGCAGGGTATGCCGGATGAGCAGTTCTTC. This translates into CASRGGQGMPDEQFF. Supplemented by reference TRBV7-9 and TRBJ2-1, the full variable domain reads DTGVSQNPRHKITKRGQNVTFRCDPISEHNRLYWYRQTLGQGPEFLTYFQNEAQLEKSRLLSDRFSAERPKGSFSTLEIQRTEQGDSAMYLCASRGGQGMPDEQFFGPGTRLTVL.

This clonotype has at least ten counts. V is TRBV4-1 and J is TRBJ1-5; D gene uncertain. This CDR3 comprises 13 residues. Trimming took 0 bases from V and 6 from J, leaving 6 bases between them. The germline V gene encodes CDR1 MGHRA and CDR2 YSYEKL. The CDR3 spells CASSQDPRQPQHF. The CDR3 region has the DNA TGCGCCAGCAGCCAAGATCCTCGTCAGCCCCAGCATTTT.

This clonotype was seen more than once but under ten times. This chain's CDR3 is CSARSSGRDGNEQFF. CDR3 bases: TGCAGTGCTAGATCCAGCGGGAGGGACGGGAATGAGCAGTTCTTC. V usage is TRBV20-1 and J usage is TRBJ2-1; TRBD2 matches at 10 bases. There are 15 residues in the CDR3. Trimming at V came to 2 bases and at J to 7 bases, leaving 8 bases not matched to a gene. The germline CDR1 and CDR2 sequences are DFQATT and SNEGSKA (reference sequence).

The V gene is TRBV2, the J gene TRBJ2-1; possible D gene TRBD1, 6 bases. CDR1 and CDR2 from the germline V gene are SNHLY and FYNNEI. The CDR3 consists of 14 residues. The V end lost 7 bases, the J end lost 7 bases, and 17 bases lay between the germline ends. Written as DNA, the CDR3 is TGTGCCAGCACCCTGCAGAGGACAGTTAATGAGCAGTTCTTC. Translation: CASTLQRTVNEQFF.

Of note for this clonotype: A much larger clone sits a single nucleotide away, making a read error possible. The chain employs TRBV29-1 and TRBJ1-1, with 9 nucleotides matching TRBD1. V shed 7 bases, J shed 2 bases, and the junction held 8 bases outside the gene matches. The CDR3 spans 14 residues. Germline CDR1 and CDR2: SQVTM and ANQGSEA. In DNA, the CDR3 is TGCAGCGACGCCCGGGACAGGGCTAACACTGAAGCTTTCTTT. It translates to CSDARDRANTEAFF.

The V and J genes are TRBV10-1 and TRBJ2-4; perhaps D is TRBD1 or TRBD2 (5 bases each). CDR1 and CDR2 (germline): WNHNN, SYGVQD (reference sequence). The CDR3 runs 13 residues. Trimming cost V 3 bases and J 9 bases, with 12 bases left between them. The DNA for the CDR3 is TGCGCCAGCAGTGATGGGGGAGCCGGCATTCAGTACTTC. Residues: CASSDGGAGIQYF.

In this sample, this clonotype turned up many times. This chain connects TRBV29-1 to TRBJ1-1; D is unclear. CDR3 length equals 13 residues. The ends were cut back, 7 bases at V and 0 bases at J, with 12 bases in the middle. Germline lookup yields CDR1 SQVTM and CDR2 ANQGSEA. In DNA form, the CDR3 reads TGCAGCGCTCGGTCCGAGTTGAACACTGAAGCTTTCTTT. This codes for CSARSELNTEAFF.